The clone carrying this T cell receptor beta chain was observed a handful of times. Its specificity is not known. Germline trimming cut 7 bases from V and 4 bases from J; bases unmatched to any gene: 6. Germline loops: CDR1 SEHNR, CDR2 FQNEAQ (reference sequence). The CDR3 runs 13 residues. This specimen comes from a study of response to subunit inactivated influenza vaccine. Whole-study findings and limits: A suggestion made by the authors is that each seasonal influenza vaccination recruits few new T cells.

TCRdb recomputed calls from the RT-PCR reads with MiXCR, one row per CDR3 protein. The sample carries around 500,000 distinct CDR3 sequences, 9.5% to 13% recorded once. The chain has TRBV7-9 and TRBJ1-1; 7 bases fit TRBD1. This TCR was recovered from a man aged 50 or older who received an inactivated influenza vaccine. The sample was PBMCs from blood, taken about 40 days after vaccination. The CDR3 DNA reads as TGTGCCAGCACCACAGGGGAGGGCACTGAAGCTTTCTTT. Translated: CASTTGEGTEAFF.